This passage covers 11 T cell receptor beta chains from one sample sequenced in a study of early T cells in non-severe SARS-CoV-2 infection (dated by TCRdb to 2020 to 2023). The library was obtained by 5' RACE. Instrument on record: NextSeq 500. TCRdb reanalyzed the raw reads on its own, using fastp at Q25 for trimming and MiXCR for clone calling, and kept in-frame beta chains. Every CDR3 protein is listed once, alongside the most common genes and DNA of its rows. This sample gives 100,000 to 150,000 distinct CDR3 sequences in total; about 15% of them show up just once. 20% to 25% of the sample is in the top ten clones. Sequenced material: whole blood. Receptors originate from an adult who was a healthcare worker with PCR-confirmed SARS-CoV-2 infection or an uninfected control (not recorded which).

There are a few counts of this clonotype. This chain uses TRBV29-1 with TRBJ2-6; either TRBD1 or TRBD2 may fit D (5 bases each). V lost 1 base, J lost 0 bases, and 13 bases lay in between. CDR1 and CDR2 from the germline V gene are SQVTM and ANQGSEA. This CDR3 has 17 residues. CDR3 loop: CSVEAGTTLSGANVLTF. The CDR3 nucleotides are TGCAGCGTTGAAGCCGGGACCACACTCTCTGGGGCCAACGTCCTGACTTTC.

The rearrangement links TRBV20-1 to TRBJ2-7; D uncertain. The germline gives CDR1 DFQATT, CDR2 SNEGSKA (reference sequence). The CDR3 extends over 14 amino acids. V was clipped by 3 bases and J by 5 bases, with 17 bases between them. The DNA of the CDR3 is TGCAGTGCTAGCCTCGGGCCGTCGGGCCACGAGCAGTACTTC. Amino acids: CSASLGPSGHEQYF.

This clonotype was observed a handful of times. This sequence joins TRBV5-4 and TRBJ2-5; D not certain. Trimming took off 0 bases at V and 4 bases at J, with 7 bases between the two ends. CDR3 length: 13 residues. Germline V gives CDR1 SGHNT, CDR2 YYREEE (reference sequence). In nucleotides, the CDR3 is TGTGCCAGCAGCTTGGCCCCCCCAGAGACCCAGTACTTC. Translation gives CASSLAPPETQYF.

This clonotype was found a few times. The chain employs TRBV3-1 and TRBJ2-2; TRBD2 matches 7 bases. The CDR3 has 14 amino acids. Germline trimming cut 3 bases from V and 7 bases from J; bases unmatched to any gene: 5. The V gene's germline CDR1 is LGHDT and CDR2 YNNKEL (reference sequence). This CDR3 reads CASSHYGGNGELFF. In DNA form, the CDR3 reads TGTGCCAGCAGCCACTACGGGGGGAACGGGGAGCTGTTTTTT.

The chain is built from TRBV10-2 and TRBJ1-2; no reliable D call. CDR1 and CDR2 from the germline V gene are WSHSY and SAAADI. The CDR3 totals 11 residues. With 5 bases removed from V and 8 bases from J, the gap between germline ends came to 9 bases. CDR3 in DNA: TGCGCCAGCAGTTCTGGGAAGGGCTACACCTTC. Protein sequence: CASSSGKGYTF.

The chain is built from TRBV29-1 and TRBJ2-1; 9 nucleotides match TRBD2. The end of the DNA aligns better with TRBJ2-7, so the J call may be wrong. Germline CDR1 and CDR2: SQVTM and ANQGSEA. CDR3 length: 15 amino acids. The CDR3 spells CSVGLATDSYNEQYF. CDR3 nucleotide sequence: TGCAGCGTCGGACTAGCGACCGACTCCTACAATGAGCAGTACTTC.

This chain joins TRBV9 and TRBJ2-3, with D possibly matching TRBD1 (6 bases). The CDR3 consists of 16 residues. Germline V gene lookup returns CDR1 SGDLS and CDR2 YYNGEE. V lost 0 bases and J 4 bases, leaving 15 bases between the germline ends. CDR3: CASSVDSGARADTQYF. CDR3 sequence (DNA): TGTGCCAGCAGCGTAGACTCAGGGGCGAGGGCAGATACGCAGTATTTT.

The V gene is TRBV20-1, the J gene TRBJ2-7; 12 nucleotides align to TRBD2. The CDR3 runs to 14 residues. Trimming took 4 bases from V and 2 from J; bases not matched to a gene: 3. Germline values: CDR1 DFQATT, CDR2 SNEGSKA (reference sequence). The CDR3 loop is CSATGLAGTYEQYF. As DNA, the CDR3 is TGCAGTGCTACCGGACTAGCGGGAACCTACGAGCAGTACTTC.

This chain joins TRBV29-1 and TRBJ2-1; perhaps TRBD1 as D (5 bases). Trimming took 7 bases from V and 5 from J, leaving 9 bases between them. The CDR3 is made up of 11 amino acids. Looked up from germline, CDR1 is SQVTM and CDR2 is ANQGSEA. The CDR3 loop is CSGGRNNEQFF. The CDR3 DNA reads TGCAGCGGGGGCCGCAACAATGAGCAGTTCTTC.

This chain joins TRBV4-1 and TRBJ2-1; D ambiguous. V dropped 0 bases and J dropped 0 bases, with 6 bases sitting between them. The V gene's germline CDR1 is MGHRA and CDR2 YSYEKL. CDR3 size: 15 residues. CDR3 sequence: CASSQEPDSYNEQFF. CDR3 nucleotide sequence: TGCGCCAGCAGCCAAGAGCCAGACTCCTACAATGAGCAGTTCTTC.

This clonotype was recorded many times. This chain connects TRBV5-1 to TRBJ1-1, with 7 bases lining up with TRBD1. V was pared by 0 bases and J by 1 base, with 6 bases of the junction left unmatched. Per germline, CDR1 SGHRS and CDR2 YFSETQ. The CDR3 length is 16 residues. The CDR3 spells CASSLGGQLQNTEAFF. CDR3 in DNA: TGCGCCAGCAGCTTGGGGGGACAGCTACAGAACACTGAAGCTTTCTTT.